The clone carrying this T cell receptor beta chain was seen only once. This specimen belongs to a study of cytomegalovirus exposure and HLA in healthy donors. Turning to the study itself: When 398 donors were genotyped, about 86% of them were found to fall in the Caucasian-associated ancestry cluster.

The PCR had 60 Vbeta and 13 Jbeta primers. Repertoires were generated with immunoSEQ multiplex PCR, while TCRdb's copy carries only in-frame clones and drops some. The table includes about 120,000 clones, 70% to 80% detected once. Germline CDR1 MDHEN, CDR2 SYDVKM. The CDR3 runs to 15 residues. V lost 8 bases and J lost 8; bases outside the gene matches: 14. Sequencing was carried out using PBMCs. This chain uses TRBV28 with TRBJ1-4, with 7 bases that match TRBD1. The TCR sequence derives from a human donor in good health. CDR3 nucleotides: TGTGCCAGCTACCCGCAAAGACAGGGTGGCGAAAAACTGTTTTTT. Translation gives CASYPQRQGGEKLFF. Together with reference TRBV28 and TRBJ1-4, the CDR3 gives the full variable domain: DVKVTQSSRYLVKRTGEKVFLECVQDMDHENMFWYRQDPGLGLRLIYFSYDVKMKEKGDIPEGYSVSREKKERFSLILESASTNQTSMYLCASYPQRQGGEKLFFGSGTQLSVL.